This T cell receptor beta chain is drawn from a study of response to subunit inactivated influenza vaccine. CDR1 and CDR2 from the germline V gene are LGHNA and YSLEER. This CDR3 region has 14 residues. Germline trimming cut 7 bases from V and 2 bases from J; bases unmatched to any gene: 8. This clonotype was seen a few times. TCRdb independently ran MiXCR on the RT-PCR reads; one entry per CDR3 protein. In the table there are about 830,000 distinct CDR3 sequences, around 20% of which are singletons. The material sequenced was PBMCs from blood, taken 5 days after vaccination. V usage is TRBV4-3 and J usage is TRBJ2-7; 7 nucleotides agree with TRBD1. The receptor's source is a man aged 45-65 years who received an inactivated influenza vaccine. This chain's CDR3 is CASIIPGTAYEQYF. CDR3 nucleotides: TGCGCCAGCATCATTCCGGGGACAGCCTACGAGCAGTACTTC.